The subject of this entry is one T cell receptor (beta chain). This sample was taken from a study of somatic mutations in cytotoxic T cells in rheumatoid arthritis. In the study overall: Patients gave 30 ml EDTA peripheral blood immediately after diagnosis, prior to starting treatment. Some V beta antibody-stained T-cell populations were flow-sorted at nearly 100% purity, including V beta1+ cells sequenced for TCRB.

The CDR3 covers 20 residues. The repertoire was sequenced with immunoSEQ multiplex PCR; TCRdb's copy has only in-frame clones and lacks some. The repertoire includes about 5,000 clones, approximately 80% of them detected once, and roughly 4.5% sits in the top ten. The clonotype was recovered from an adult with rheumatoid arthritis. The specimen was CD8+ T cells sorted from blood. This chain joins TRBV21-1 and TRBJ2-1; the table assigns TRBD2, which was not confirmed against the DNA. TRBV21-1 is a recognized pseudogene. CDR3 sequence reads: CASSKSSRASGACSYNEQFF. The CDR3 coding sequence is TGTGCCAGCAGCAAATCGAGCCGGGCTAGCGGGGCATGCTCCTACAATGAGCAGTTCTTC.